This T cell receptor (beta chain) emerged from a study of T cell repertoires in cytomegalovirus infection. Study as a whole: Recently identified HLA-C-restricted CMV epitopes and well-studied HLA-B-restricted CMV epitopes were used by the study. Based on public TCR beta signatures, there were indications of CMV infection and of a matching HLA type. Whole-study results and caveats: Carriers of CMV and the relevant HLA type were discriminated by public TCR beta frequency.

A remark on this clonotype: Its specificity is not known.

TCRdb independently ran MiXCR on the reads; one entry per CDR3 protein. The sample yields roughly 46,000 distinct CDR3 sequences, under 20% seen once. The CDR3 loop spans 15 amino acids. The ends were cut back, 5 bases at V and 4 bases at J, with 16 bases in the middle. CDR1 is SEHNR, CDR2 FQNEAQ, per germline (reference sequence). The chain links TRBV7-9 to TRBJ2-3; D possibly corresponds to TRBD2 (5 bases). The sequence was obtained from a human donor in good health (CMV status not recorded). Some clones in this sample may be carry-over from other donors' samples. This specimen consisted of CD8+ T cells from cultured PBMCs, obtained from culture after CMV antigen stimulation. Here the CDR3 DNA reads TGTGCCAGCAGCCACCTCACACTAGAATCAGATACGCAGTATTTT. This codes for CASSHLTLESDTQYF.